This TCR beta chain is drawn from a study of blood T cell repertoires in COVID-19. Produced via immunoSEQ multiplex PCR; TCRdb's table is partial and in-frame only. The sample contains 70,000 to 100,000 clones, approximately 80% of which appear only once. J lost 2 bases, V lost 1 base, and 5 bases had no gene match. The length of the CDR3 is 16 residues. CDR1 is KGHSH, CDR2 LQKENI, per germline. V is TRBV18 and J is TRBJ2-3; 8 bases map to TRBD2. The sequence derives from a woman aged 80 or over with acute or convalescent COVID-19. Sequenced input: peripheral blood. The CDR3 is CASSPRERGNTDTQYF. CDR3 sequence (DNA): TGTGCCAGCTCACCACGAGAGCGGGGGAACACAGATACGCAGTATTTT.